The rows below give T cell receptor beta chains drawn from one sample of a study of cytomegalovirus exposure and HLA in healthy donors. TCRdb's table, derived via immunoSEQ multiplex PCR, lists solely in-frame clones and lacks some. The sample shows approximately 200,000 clones, over 60% of them seen only once. Source material: PBMCs. The receptor source for this set is a man between 35 and 55 years old in good health and CMV-seronegative. Both conserved end residues are part of each CDR3. Each record gives: V gene, J gene, clone size, D gene, CDR3 protein, CDR3 DNA. The D gene is left open where the match is weak. The size of a clone is reported for some rows only, either as once, few or many, or as a class for expanded clones.

>TRBV18|TRBJ2-1|once|TRBD2
CASSPGTSGRGFENEQFF
TGTGCCAGCTCACCAGGGACTAGCGGGAGGGGATTCGAAAATGAGCAGTTCTTC
>TRBV5-1|TRBJ2-3|-|-
CASSWRGGYEDTQYF
TGCGCCAGCAGCTGGCGCGGAGGATACGAAGATACGCAGTATTTT
>TRBV5-1|TRBJ2-7|-|-
CASSHQGEDEQYF
TGCGCCAGCAGCCACCAAGGCGAGGACGAGCAGTACTTC
>TRBV18|TRBJ2-1|-|TRBD2
CASSPLAGMYNEQFF
TGTGCCAGCTCACCCCTAGCGGGAATGTACAATGAGCAGTTCTTC
>TRBV10-3|TRBJ2-7|-|TRBD2
CAIRGTSGRDNEQYF
TGTGCCATCAGAGGGACTAGCGGGAGAGACAACGAGCAGTACTTC
>TRBV12-5|TRBJ2-3|-|TRBD1
CASGGTGTADTQYF
TGTGCTAGTGGGGGGACAGGGACGGCAGATACGCAGTATTTT
>TRBV7-9|TRBJ2-7|once|-
CASSLVASSYEQYF
TGTGCCAGCAGCTTAGTGGCCAGCTCCTACGAGCAGTACTTC
>TRBV7-3|TRBJ2-3|-|TRBD2
CASSSGTSGSTDTQYF
TGTGCCAGCAGCTCCGGGACTAGCGGCAGCACAGATACGCAGTATTTT
>TRBV7-9|TRBJ2-7|-|-
CASSPLILRGSYEQYF
TGTGCCAGCAGCCCCCTCATCCTTAGGGGGTCCTACGAGCAGTACTTC
>TRBV7-2|TRBJ2-5|-|TRBD2
CASSLETAGGKETQYF
TGTGCCAGCAGCTTAGAGACAGCGGGGGGGAAAGAGACCCAGTACTTC
>TRBV15|TRBJ1-1|few|-
CATSRGGRPRVASAEAFF
TGTGCCACCAGCAGGGGGGGTAGACCGAGGGTGGCGAGCGCTGAAGCTTTCTTT
>TRBV28|TRBJ2-7|-|-
CASKAGGNEQYF
TGTGCCAGCAAAGCAGGGGGGAACGAGCAGTACTTC
>TRBV5-6|TRBJ2-7|-|TRBD2
CASMLAGSSYEQYF
TGTGCCAGCATGCTAGCGGGAAGCTCCTACGAGCAGTACTTC
>TRBV7-7|TRBJ2-2|-|-
CASSALQAPTGELFF
TGTGCCAGCAGCGCTCTGCAGGCCCCAACCGGGGAGCTGTTTTTT
>TRBV28|TRBJ1-2|-|-
CASSTILYGYTF
TGTGCCAGCAGCACTATCCTCTATGGCTACACCTTC
>TRBV10-3|TRBJ2-5|-|-
CAISVGGILQETQYF
TGTGCCATCAGTGTTGGAGGGATCCTCCAAGAGACCCAGTACTTC
>TRBV28|TRBJ1-5|once|TRBD1
CASSPDRFSNQPQHF
TGTGCCAGCAGTCCGGACAGGTTTAGCAATCAGCCCCAGCATTTT